The T cell receptor (beta chain) under discussion was sequenced for a study of T cells in localized non-small cell lung cancer (TCRdb year 2020). As for the study more broadly: The study analyzed T cell repertoires of 236 early-stage NSCLC patients, comparing tumors and uninvolved tumor-adjacent lungs. The cohort comprised around 240 treatment-naïve NSCLC patients with resected, localized lung tumors. A mean age of around 69 years was recorded for the NSCLC patients, of whom some 130 were male and about a hundred were female.

Overall results and qualifications from the work: Because multi-region tumor sequencing was not performed, intratumor heterogeneity could not be ruled out. Since the design was exploratory, TCR variables were selected using unadjusted p-values with no false-discovery rate correction. Longer overall survival was associated with higher T cell density in blood, whereas shorter survival was associated with higher clonality in adjacent lung. A median of roughly 58 of the top 100 tumor clones were detected in paired uninvolved adjacent lung, and 25 to 35 of these tumor clones were also found among the top 100 clones of the paired uninvolved adjacent lung. Uninvolved tumor-adjacent lung showed the highest T cell clonality, higher than tumor, which suggests more focused antigenic responses in the uninvolved tumor-adjacent lung.

The immunoSEQ Assay was used to sequence TCR beta CDR3 regions from DNA. The study's processing was this. To compute T cell density, TCR beta template counts were normalized to usable DNA, which was estimated by amplifying housekeeping genes. Richness was estimated using the preseqR package, with extrapolation to 400,000 templates for PBMC samples and to 120,000 templates for tissue samples. Clonality was defined by subtracting Pielou's evenness from one. To identify tissue-enriched TCRs, differential abundance testing was run on productive amino-acid clonotypes with a minimum total count of 5 and an alpha of 0.1. The Jaccard Index and the Morisita Overlap Index were used to measure how much the repertoires overlapped between compartments. GLIPH grouped TCR beta CDR3s together with public tetramer-defined viral CDR3s, and a viral motif had to include at least three viral sequences and show V-gene enrichment. The table comes from immuneACCESS by way of TCRdb, which keeps in-frame sequences with V and J called. Part of the clones is missing from these tables; in studies checked, under half for an unresolved V gene and the rest for unknown reasons. That table gives V, J and clone size, and the DNA gave D and trimming. Across this sample there are roughly 9,900 clones, with around 45% seen only once. Approximately 4.2% of the sample belongs to the ten largest clones.

The germline V gene (reference sequence) yields LNHDA for CDR1 and SQIVND for CDR2. V drops 5 bases and J drops 2 bases, leaving 15 bases in between. CDR3 length: 15 amino acids, cysteine to phenylalanine. The CDR3 DNA has 45 bases and is translated from base 1. This clone has only one observation. Its binding antigen is unknown. No base-level quality is on record; no much larger clone is a single base apart. The rearrangement combines TRBV19 with TRBJ2-5; the D call is tentative, TRBD1 or TRBD2, as each matches 5 bases. This receptor was obtained from a woman aged 40-75 years with stage II squamous cell lung carcinoma. Sequenced here: lymph node tissue, sampled before any cancer treatment. This receptor carries the CDR3 CASSPRQGGQETQYF. The nucleotides read TGTGCCAGTAGTCCCCGCCAGGGCGGGCAAGAGACCCAGTACTTC.